The 7 T cell receptor beta chains presented below share a single source sample, sequenced in a study of blood T cell repertoires in COVID-19 (dated by TCRdb to about 2020). The receptor library was made with the immunoSEQ multiplex PCR assay. This is the immuneACCESS table as TCRdb keeps it, with only in-frame sequences that have V and J called. A part of the clones is gone; compared with another copy, unresolved V genes explain less than half, and the rest is unexplained. Counted in this sample were around 150,000 clones; over 65% of them appeared once. The top ten clones comprise approximately 16% of the sample. Material: peripheral blood. These receptors were taken from a middle-aged man with acute or convalescent COVID-19.

The chain links TRBV9 to TRBJ2-3, with D maybe TRBD1 (7 bases). This CDR3 comprises 15 residues. Looked up from germline, CDR1 is SGDLS and CDR2 is YYNGEE. V was shortened by 4 bases and J by 3 bases, with 15 bases between the two germline ends. CDR3 nucleotide sequence: TGTGCCAGCAGCCCGCCAGGGGGGACGACAGATACGCAGTATTTT. This codes for CASSPPGGTTDTQYF.

V gene TRBV6-5 combines with J gene TRBJ1-1; 8 nucleotides match TRBD1. This CDR3 has 13 residues. Germline V CDR1 and CDR2: MNHEY, SVGAGI. The ends lost 4 bases at V and 5 bases at J; junction bases unmatched: 3. The CDR3 loop reads CASSSQGGTEAFF. The CDR3 DNA reads as TGTGCCAGCAGTTCACAGGGGGGGACTGAAGCTTTCTTT.

This chain links TRBV29-1 with TRBJ1-1, with a weak D call TRBD1 (5 bases). The CDR3 extends over 13 amino acids. The V end lost 3 bases, the J end lost 0 bases, and 8 bases lay between the germline ends. CDR1 and CDR2 from the germline V gene are SQVTM and ANQGSEA. CDR3 bases: TGCAGCGTTGAGGAGGGGATGAACACTGAAGCTTTCTTT. Translated, it gives CSVEEGMNTEAFF.

The V gene is TRBV7-8, the J gene TRBJ2-7; the D gene is possibly TRBD2 (6 bases). The germline V gene encodes CDR1 SGHVS and CDR2 FQNEAQ. V was trimmed by 5 bases and J by 1 base, leaving 15 bases between them. The CDR3 sequence is 15 residues long. CDR3 sequence (DNA): TGTGCCAGCAGCGAGGTCGGGCGGGGTTCCTACGAGCAGTACGTC. Translated, it gives CASSEVGRGSYEQYV.

The chain links TRBV12-3 or TRBV12-4 to TRBJ1-2; weak D call: TRBD1 (6 bases). The CDR3 runs to 12 residues. V was clipped by 6 bases and J by 10 bases, with 15 bases between them. This CDR3 is CASRIGQLSYTF. The DNA of the CDR3 is TGTGCCAGCAGAATTGGACAGTTATCCTACACCTTC.

The chain uses TRBV4-2 and TRBJ1-2; D gene unclear. Trimming left V 0 bases short and J 2 bases short, with 10 bases between. This CDR3 region has 15 residues. CDR1 LGHNA and CDR2 YNFKEQ come from the germline V gene. The DNA of the CDR3 is TGTGCCAGCAGCCAAGATCAGACTGAAAACTATGGCTACACCTTC. It yields the protein CASSQDQTENYGYTF.

The chain employs TRBV5-1 and TRBJ2-1; D remains ambiguous. The CDR3 spans 12 residues. The germline V and J ends were trimmed by 0 bases and 8 bases, with 6 bases remaining between them. The germline V gene encodes CDR1 SGHRS and CDR2 YFSETQ. CDR3 residues: CASSLVPDEQFF. DNA of the CDR3: TGCGCCAGCAGCTTGGTGCCAGATGAGCAGTTCTTC.